The clone carrying this T cell receptor beta chain has a handful of counts. This entry is derived from a study of OX40 agonist ivuxolimab in advanced cancers. Across the whole study: Three individuals attained partial responses, comprising one hepatocellular carcinoma case and two cutaneous melanoma cases.

The method was immunoSEQ multiplex PCR; TCRdb's version includes in-frame clones alone and lacks a portion of them. The sample lists more than 55,000 clones; 81% were seen once. CDR3 size: 12 residues. The V gene lost 5 bases and the J gene lost 7 bases, with 11 bases spanning the gap. The germline V gene has CDR1 SNHLY and CDR2 FYNNEI. Sequencing was performed on CD4+ or CD8+ T cells sorted from blood, taken in a trial of the OX40 agonist ivuxolimab. The chain has TRBV2 and TRBJ1-1; TRBD1 is a possible D gene (5 bases). This TCR was recovered from an adult with an advanced solid tumor such as melanoma, head and neck, liver or kidney cancer. CDR3 nucleotides: TGTGCCAGCAGTATTTCCGACAGTGAAGCTTTCTTT. Translation gives CASSISDSEAFF.